This TCR beta chain originates from a study of control samples from healthy donors and cancer patients. Germline assignment: CDR1 SGHTA and CDR2 FQGNSA. The CDR3 runs to 12 residues. V dropped 1 base and J dropped 8 bases, with 8 bases sitting between them. Produced via immunoSEQ multiplex PCR; TCRdb's table is partial and in-frame only. Among some 140,000 clones listed, 92% were seen once. The origin of this receptor is a man aged 25 to 40 in good health. The chain recombines TRBV7-2 with TRBJ1-2; D is unresolved. The sample consisted of blood. The CDR3 DNA reads as TGTGCCAGCAGCTTAGTCAAGGAGGGCTACACCTTC. It specifies CASSLVKEGYTF.